This T cell receptor beta chain was identified during a study of blood T cell repertoires in COVID-19. As processed by the authors: Amplified reference gene primers provided the basis for estimating nucleated cell counts. This table comes from immunoSEQ multiplex PCR, and its TCRdb copy is limited to in-frame clones, with some not included. V and J calls and clone size follow that table, whereas D and trimming were derived from the DNA. The sample contains about 220,000 clones, about 88% of which appear only once. Germline trimming cut 2 bases from V and 0 bases from J; bases unmatched to any gene: 2. Germline CDR1 and CDR2: KGHSH and LQKENI. The CDR3 covers 15 residues. Enrolled through a virtual design, the participants were between 18 and 89 years of age and came from 24 US areas. What the recovered Cohort 3 donors had was two negative PCRs, clearance, or symptom resolution.

The chain is built from TRBV18 and TRBJ2-3; 7 nucleotides align to TRBD1. The sample was PBMCs or T cells enriched from blood (not recorded which). The receptor was derived from a woman aged 25 to 39 who had recovered from COVID-19. This CDR3 reads CASSPSTGSTDTQYF. CDR3 sequence (DNA): TGTGCCAGCTCACCATCGACAGGGAGCACAGATACGCAGTATTTT.